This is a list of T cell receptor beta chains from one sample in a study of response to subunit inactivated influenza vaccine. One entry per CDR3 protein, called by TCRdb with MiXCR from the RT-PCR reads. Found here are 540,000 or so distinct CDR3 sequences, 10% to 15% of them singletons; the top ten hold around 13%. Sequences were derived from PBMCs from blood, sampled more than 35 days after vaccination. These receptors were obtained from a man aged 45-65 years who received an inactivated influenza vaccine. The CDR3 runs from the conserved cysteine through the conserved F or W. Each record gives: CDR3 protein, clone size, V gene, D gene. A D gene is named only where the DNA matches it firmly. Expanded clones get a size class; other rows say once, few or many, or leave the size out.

CDR3 protein: CASSLWGVGETQYF; clone size: .; V gene: TRBV5-4; D gene: .
CDR3 protein: CASSHGDSTYNEQFF; clone size: .; V gene: TRBV4-3; D gene: .
CDR3 protein: CSATGTGRVDTQYF; clone size: few; V gene: TRBV20-1; D gene: TRBD2
CDR3 protein: CATSINRNTGELFF; clone size: few; V gene: TRBV15; D gene: .
CDR3 protein: CASSLAFPKTERSYEQYF; clone size: many; V gene: TRBV5-1; D gene: .
CDR3 protein: CASSLAGQRNSPLHF; clone size: .; V gene: TRBV5-1; D gene: .
CDR3 protein: CASSVRNSGGLNEQFF; clone size: .; V gene: TRBV9; D gene: TRBD2
CDR3 protein: CASRSGLRGDELFF; clone size: .; V gene: TRBV6-2/TRBV6-3; D gene: .
CDR3 protein: CASSQGVTGSQPQHF; clone size: .; V gene: TRBV4-1; D gene: TRBD1
CDR3 protein: CASGDRANYGYTF; clone size: many; V gene: TRBV5-1; D gene: .
CDR3 protein: CASSQKNIQYF; clone size: few; V gene: TRBV5-1; D gene: .
CDR3 protein: CASSLLAGGRNEQYF; clone size: few; V gene: TRBV7-2; D gene: TRBD2
CDR3 protein: CSATQGAWDEQYF; clone size: .; V gene: TRBV20-1; D gene: TRBD1
CDR3 protein: CASSSGTTNTGELFF; clone size: .; V gene: TRBV5-1; D gene: .
CDR3 protein: CASSQIDGSGYEQYF; clone size: .; V gene: TRBV14; D gene: .
CDR3 protein: CASTLRGGTYEQYF; clone size: few; V gene: TRBV12-3/TRBV12-4; D gene: .
CDR3 protein: CASSRNRGGELFF; clone size: many; V gene: TRBV7-2; D gene: TRBD1
CDR3 protein: CSARGTFLLEQYF; clone size: few; V gene: TRBV20-1; D gene: .
CDR3 protein: CASSYAGAGANVLTF; clone size: .; V gene: TRBV6-5; D gene: .
CDR3 protein: CASSPPGTGMRNEQFF; clone size: .; V gene: TRBV11-2; D gene: TRBD1
CDR3 protein: CASSLNIGSYKQYF; clone size: few; V gene: TRBV7-7; D gene: .
CDR3 protein: CASSDGRVEDTQYF; clone size: .; V gene: TRBV5-1; D gene: TRBD2
CDR3 protein: CASSPSGNLYEQYF; clone size: .; V gene: TRBV7-2; D gene: .
CDR3 protein: CASSVSWVPNNEQFF; clone size: .; V gene: TRBV9; D gene: .
CDR3 protein: CASSQEWGRQGNTIYF; clone size: few; V gene: TRBV14; D gene: .
CDR3 protein: CASSHAEGGTQYF; clone size: few; V gene: TRBV7-9; D gene: .
CDR3 protein: CASSLGWGEGYNEQFF; clone size: few; V gene: TRBV7-6; D gene: TRBD2
CDR3 protein: CASSPGRSSGELFF; clone size: .; V gene: TRBV7-9; D gene: .
CDR3 protein: CASTLIRGANTEAFF; clone size: few; V gene: TRBV7-2; D gene: .
CDR3 protein: CSAAPGTGLYEQYF; clone size: many; V gene: TRBV20-1; D gene: TRBD1
CDR3 protein: CASSQEWGEQFF; clone size: .; V gene: TRBV4-1; D gene: .
CDR3 protein: CASSSNERGSARVHNEQFF; clone size: many; V gene: TRBV11-2; D gene: .
CDR3 protein: CASTSTDTQYF; clone size: many; V gene: TRBV7-8; D gene: .
CDR3 protein: CASSYGRQNEQFF; clone size: .; V gene: TRBV6-2/TRBV6-3; D gene: .
CDR3 protein: CASSFPGQGGNGANVLTF; clone size: .; V gene: TRBV12-3/TRBV12-4; D gene: .
CDR3 protein: CASRLGDLRNTGELFF; clone size: few; V gene: TRBV5-1; D gene: .
CDR3 protein: CSARNTTGNTGELCF; clone size: .; V gene: TRBV20-1; D gene: .
CDR3 protein: CASSWGTNSNTEAFF; clone size: .; V gene: TRBV19; D gene: .
CDR3 protein: CASRTIAGGPDIIYNEQFF; clone size: .; V gene: TRBV19; D gene: TRBD2
CDR3 protein: CASSQGPLVAKNIQYF; clone size: few; V gene: TRBV4-2; D gene: .
CDR3 protein: CASSDLGDSYTGELFF; clone size: .; V gene: TRBV2; D gene: TRBD1
CDR3 protein: CASISADRGGYGYTF; clone size: .; V gene: TRBV6-2/TRBV6-3; D gene: TRBD1
CDR3 protein: CCAIPSLAGGEDTQYF; clone size: once; V gene: TRBV20-1; D gene: TRBD2
CDR3 protein: CASSPYGAGAYEQYF; clone size: few; V gene: TRBV7-2; D gene: TRBD2